The clone carrying this T cell receptor (beta chain) was counted once. While infection was still active, Seattle patients were enrolled and then followed longitudinally. In the study's own analysis: Amplification of reference gene primers was used by the study to estimate nucleated cell counts. The repertoire was sequenced with immunoSEQ multiplex PCR; TCRdb's copy has only in-frame clones and lacks some. For V, J and clone size, that table is used; D and trimming come from the DNA. Among approximately 200,000 clones, 85% to 95% were seen once, and the ten largest hold 0.6% to 0.9%. The entry originates in a study of blood T cell repertoires in COVID-19. Looking at the study overall: PBMCs, B-cell-depleted T cells, or T cells provided the cDNA or gDNA that made up the material.

The clonotype comes from a man aged 25 to 45 with COVID-19, enrolled during active disease. Sequencing was carried out using peripheral blood.

DNA for the CDR3: TGTGCCAGTAGTACCTTTTTACAGGGAAGCGGCTACACCTTC. It specifies CASSTFLQGSGYTF. This chain joins TRBV19 and TRBJ1-2; D perhaps matches TRBD1 (6 bases). This CDR3 spans 14 amino acids. Trimming left V 4 bases short and J 8 bases short, with 17 bases between. Per germline, CDR1 LNHDA and CDR2 SQIVND (reference sequence).